The clone carrying this T cell receptor beta chain was seen more than once but under ten times. Germline trimming cut 3 bases from V and 6 bases from J; bases unmatched to any gene: 5. The germline gives CDR1 SGHTA, CDR2 FQGNSA. The CDR3 length is 14 residues. One entry per CDR3 protein, called by TCRdb with MiXCR from the 5' RACE reads. The table shows approximately 590,000 distinct CDR3 sequences, with nearly 10% occurring only once. This sample was taken from a study of identical twins. Healthy Caucasians, and only they, were the donors. These data also featured in a second study, about yellow fever vaccine responses in identical twins. From that report: The authors reported partly convergent, partly personalized vaccine responses in identical twins.

This sequence originates from a woman between 18 and 30 years old in good health. This chain uses TRBV7-2 with TRBJ2-5; 9 positions match TRBD2. The sample comprised PBMCs. In DNA form, the CDR3 reads TGTGCCAGCAGCTTCCCTAGCGGGAAAAAGACCCAGTACTTC. Its protein product is CASSFPSGKKTQYF.